Reported below is one T cell receptor (beta chain). This was a deep-level run. Repertoires were generated with immunoSEQ multiplex PCR, while TCRdb's copy carries only in-frame clones and drops some. The sample has about 2.3 million clones, approximately 95% seen once. V dropped 5 bases and J dropped 5 bases, with 11 bases sitting between them. The germline gives CDR1 SGHAT, CDR2 FQNNGV. This CDR3 has 13 amino acids. The sample originates from a study of shared clonotypes between healthy human individuals. Study overall: Participating donors consisted of two women and a few men aged 18 to 49.

CD4+ cell separation produced CD45RA+ naive and CD45RA-negative memory subsets. Sequences were obtained from naive CD4+ T cells from PBMCs. Sample subset: CD45RA+ positively selected. This receptor was obtained from a man between 18 and 35 years old in good health. Some clones in this sample may be carry-over from other donors' samples. This rearrangement joins TRBV11-2 to TRBJ2-3; D may be TRBD1 or TRBD2 (5 bases each). The CDR3 loop reads CASSPGDRDTQYF. The CDR3 bases are TGTGCCAGCAGCCCCGGGGACCGAGATACGCAGTATTTT.